This T cell receptor beta chain was found in a study of radiotherapy plus CTLA-4 blockade in lung cancer. Germline V lookup: CDR1 SGHRS, CDR2 YFSETQ. J was trimmed by 6 bases and V by 4 bases; bases with no gene match: 3. The CDR3 contains 13 residues. Comment on this clone: Its antigen is undetermined.

Study findings and constraints: Among reported predictors of response, early blood T cell clone dynamics with interferon-beta performed best.

The repertoire was sequenced with immunoSEQ multiplex PCR; TCRdb's copy has only in-frame clones and lacks some. This table holds about 70,000 clones, less than 85% found once. The V and J genes are TRBV5-1 and TRBJ1-2; 10 nucleotides match TRBD1. The sequences come from peripheral blood, collected from a patient treated with radiotherapy plus ipilimumab. The sequence was collected from a human donor with non-small cell lung cancer whose response to radiotherapy plus ipilimumab could not be evaluated. Some clones in this sample may be carry-over from other donors' samples. The CDR3 coding sequence is TGCGCCAGCAGCGGAGGACAGGGGGATGGCTACACCTTC. This gives the protein CASSGGQGDGYTF. The whole variable domain, remainder taken from reference TRBV5-1 and TRBJ1-2, is KAGVTQTPRYLIKTRGQQVTLSCSPISGHRSVSWYQQTPGQGLQFLFEYFSETQRNKGNFPGRFSGRQFSNSRSEMNVSTLELGDSALYLCASSGGQGDGYTFGSGTRLTVV.